The rows below give T cell receptor beta chains drawn from one sample of a study of vaccination and CD4 T cells after COVID-19. Their cognate antigens are unknown. MiXCR, applied by TCRdb to the PCR reads, yields one record per CDR3 protein. The table has roughly 23,000 distinct CDR3 sequences, approximately 64% seen once. The sample here was CD4+ T cells from blood, cultured in vitro, taken after SARS-CoV-2 vaccination. These receptor sequences come from a human donor who received a COVID-19 vaccine. CDR3s include the opening cysteine and the closing phenylalanine or tryptophan. Fields, in order: clone size, D gene, V gene, J gene, CDR3 DNA, CDR3 protein. A D gene is named only where the DNA matches it firmly. Some rows mark clone size as missing; the rest say once, few, many or name a class of expanded clone.

clone_size: .; d_call: .; v_call: TRBV6-1; j_call: TRBJ1-1; cdr3_nt: TGTGCCAGTATATACCAGGGGCCGGGAACTGAAGCTTTCTTT; cdr3_aa: CASIYQGPGTEAFF
clone_size: .; d_call: TRBD2; v_call: TRBV6-7; j_call: TRBJ2-5; cdr3_nt: TGTGCCAGCAGCCACCCCCTGCCGGGGCTTAATGTAGCGGGGGGGCGGGAGACCCAGTACTTC; cdr3_aa: CASSHPLPGLNVAGGRETQYF
clone_size: .; d_call: TRBD1; v_call: TRBV10-1; j_call: TRBJ2-5; cdr3_nt: TGCGCCAGCAGTGACACAGGGGGATCCCTCCAAGAGACCCAGTACTTC; cdr3_aa: CASSDTGGSLQETQYF
clone_size: .; d_call: TRBD2; v_call: TRBV6-2/TRBV6-3; j_call: TRBJ2-7; cdr3_nt: TGTGCCAGCAGGCCCTCGGGGAGGGAGGGCGAGCAGTACTTC; cdr3_aa: CASRPSGREGEQYF
clone_size: few; d_call: .; v_call: TRBV20-1; j_call: TRBJ2-7; cdr3_nt: TGCAGTGCTGAGAGTGGTTACGAGCAGTACTTC; cdr3_aa: CSAESGYEQYF
clone_size: once; d_call: TRBD1; v_call: TRBV20-1; j_call: TRBJ2-7; cdr3_nt: TGCAGTGCTAGGGCGACAGGGGGCACCTACGAGCAGTACTTC; cdr3_aa: CSARATGGTYEQYF
clone_size: .; d_call: .; v_call: TRBV5-1; j_call: TRBJ1-3; cdr3_nt: TGCGCCAGCAGCCAGAACCCAGGTTCTGGGGGGAACACCATATATTTT; cdr3_aa: CASSQNPGSGGNTIYF
clone_size: .; d_call: TRBD1; v_call: TRBV20-1; j_call: TRBJ2-7; cdr3_nt: TGCAGTGCTAGTCGGACAGGGTCCTCCTACGAGCAGTACTTC; cdr3_aa: CSASRTGSSYEQYF
clone_size: .; d_call: TRBD2; v_call: TRBV4-2; j_call: TRBJ2-2; cdr3_nt: TGTGCCAGCAGCCAAGATGCGAGCGGGGGGGCAACCGGGGAGCTGTTTTTT; cdr3_aa: CASSQDASGGATGELFF
clone_size: once; d_call: .; v_call: TRBV20-1; j_call: TRBJ1-2; cdr3_nt: TGCAGTGCCACGCCGGGGGGCGCGGGTGACTATGGCTACACCTTC; cdr3_aa: CSATPGGAGDYGYTF
clone_size: .; d_call: .; v_call: TRBV5-8; j_call: TRBJ1-5; cdr3_nt: TGTGCCAGCAGCTATGGGACACACGATCAGCCCCAGCATTTT; cdr3_aa: CASSYGTHDQPQHF
clone_size: .; d_call: TRBD2; v_call: TRBV20-1; j_call: TRBJ2-5; cdr3_nt: TGCAGTGCTAGGTGGCGGGGGGGAACAGAGACCCAGTACTTC; cdr3_aa: CSARWRGGTETQYF
clone_size: .; d_call: .; v_call: TRBV6-5; j_call: TRBJ1-2; cdr3_nt: TGTGCCAGCAGTTACTCGGACCTTAACTATGGCTACACCTTC; cdr3_aa: CASSYSDLNYGYTF
clone_size: .; d_call: .; v_call: TRBV24-1; j_call: TRBJ1-2; cdr3_nt: TGTGCCACCAGTGACTACAGGGTTGGGGGCTACACCTTC; cdr3_aa: CATSDYRVGGYTF
clone_size: .; d_call: TRBD1; v_call: TRBV12-3/TRBV12-4; j_call: TRBJ1-1; cdr3_nt: TGTGCCAGCAGTTTAGCAGGGACAGGGAACACTGAAGCTTTCTTT; cdr3_aa: CASSLAGTGNTEAFF
clone_size: .; d_call: .; v_call: TRBV24-1; j_call: TRBJ2-5; cdr3_nt: TGTGCCACCAGTGATTCCGGTTCGGAGACCCAGTACTTC; cdr3_aa: CATSDSGSETQYF
clone_size: .; d_call: .; v_call: TRBV19; j_call: TRBJ1-2; cdr3_nt: TGTGCCAGTAGTATAGCGGCAAGGGCTGGCGGCTACACCTTC; cdr3_aa: CASSIAARAGGYTF
clone_size: .; d_call: .; v_call: TRBV6-1; j_call: TRBJ1-1; cdr3_nt: TGTGCCAGCAGCCGAAGCACTGAAGCTTTCTTT; cdr3_aa: CASSRSTEAFF
clone_size: .; d_call: .; v_call: TRBV25-1; j_call: TRBJ1-3; cdr3_nt: TGTGCCAGCAGTGAGTTGCACAGCTCTGGAAACACCATATATTTT; cdr3_aa: CASSELHSSGNTIYF
clone_size: once; d_call: .; v_call: TRBV18; j_call: TRBJ1-6; cdr3_nt: TGTGCCAGCTCACCATTTGGGCAAGGAAATTCACCCCTCCACTTT; cdr3_aa: CASSPFGQGNSPLHF
clone_size: few; d_call: .; v_call: TRBV19; j_call: TRBJ1-5; cdr3_nt: TGTGCCAGTAGTATAGATGCCAGGCAGGGACAGCATTTT; cdr3_aa: CASSIDARQGQHF
clone_size: few; d_call: TRBD2; v_call: TRBV27; j_call: TRBJ2-5; cdr3_nt: TGTGCCAGCAGTTTAATCTTGACTAGCGGGGTGCTTAAAGAGACCCAGTACTTC; cdr3_aa: CASSLILTSGVLKETQYF
clone_size: .; d_call: .; v_call: TRBV7-2; j_call: TRBJ2-3; cdr3_nt: TGTGCCAGCAGCTTATCGGGCACAGATACGCAGTATTTT; cdr3_aa: CASSLSGTDTQYF
clone_size: .; d_call: .; v_call: TRBV2; j_call: TRBJ1-1; cdr3_nt: TGTGCCAGCAGTTGGAGGACAGCCACTGAAGCTTTCTTT; cdr3_aa: CASSWRTATEAFF
clone_size: few; d_call: TRBD1; v_call: TRBV7-9; j_call: TRBJ1-2; cdr3_nt: TGTGCCAGCAGCTTTCCTGACAGGGGAGGCTATGGCTACACCTTC; cdr3_aa: CASSFPDRGGYGYTF
clone_size: few; d_call: .; v_call: TRBV6-5; j_call: TRBJ1-5; cdr3_nt: TGTGCCAGCAGTTACTCAGCAGGTAGTAGTGACAATCAGCCCCAGCATTTT; cdr3_aa: CASSYSAGSSDNQPQHF
clone_size: .; d_call: TRBD1; v_call: TRBV7-8; j_call: TRBJ1-4; cdr3_nt: TGTGCCAGCAGATACTCCGACAGGGGGCGTGAAAAACTGTTTTTT; cdr3_aa: CASRYSDRGREKLFF
clone_size: .; d_call: .; v_call: TRBV19; j_call: TRBJ1-6; cdr3_nt: TGTGCCAGTAGTATCCGGCCGGGTAATTCACCCCTCCACTTT; cdr3_aa: CASSIRPGNSPLHF